A selection of T cell receptor beta chains follows, all from one sample in a study of T cell changes during pregnancy in multiple sclerosis. Repertoires were generated with immunoSEQ multiplex PCR, while TCRdb's copy carries only in-frame clones and drops some. In the table there are tens of thousands of clones, about 93% of which are singletons. This material consisted of CD4+ T cells from peripheral blood mononuclear cells, taken after pregnancy. These receptor sequences come from a female donor with multiple sclerosis, enrolled in a pregnancy study. CDR3s include the opening cysteine and the closing phenylalanine or tryptophan. The order of the fields is CDR3 length, clone size, V gene, J gene, D gene, CDR3 protein, CDR3 DNA. The D gene is left open where the match is weak. Where a row states a size, it is once, few, many or the class of an expanded clone; other rows omit it.

15	.	TRBV28	TRBJ2-7	TRBD1	CASSPDGTGGNEQYF	TGTGCCAGCAGTCCTGACGGGACAGGGGGTAACGAGCAGTACTTC
13	.	TRBV11-1	TRBJ2-7	TRBD1	CASSKDRGVEQYF	TGTGCCAGCAGCAAGGACAGGGGGGTCGAGCAGTACTTC
14	.	TRBV5-1	TRBJ2-7	.	CASSLPGNSYEQYF	TGCGCCAGCAGCTTGCCAGGTAACTCCTACGAGCAGTACTTC
13	once	TRBV6-5	TRBJ2-3	.	CASSYPSTDTQYF	TGTGCCAGCAGTTACCCTAGCACAGATACGCAGTATTTT
18	.	TRBV19	TRBJ1-1	TRBD1	CASSIKGQGAGRNTEAFF	TGTGCCAGTAGTATAAAAGGACAGGGGGCAGGTCGGAACACTGAAGCTTTCTTT
17	.	TRBV29-1	TRBJ2-1	.	CSAPSQSSALNYNEQFF	TGCAGCGCCCCGAGTCAATCGAGCGCCTTAAATTACAATGAGCAGTTCTTC
16	.	TRBV28	TRBJ1-5	TRBD1	CASSLRGTGGIQPQHF	TGTGCCAGCAGTTTAAGGGGGACAGGGGGCATTCAGCCCCAGCATTTT
16	.	TRBV10-3	TRBJ1-3	.	CAISGPGHNSGNTIYF	TGTGCCATCAGTGGCCCGGGACACAACTCTGGAAACACCATATATTTT
14	.	TRBV7-8	TRBJ2-7	TRBD2	CASSSDLAGYEQYF	TGTGCCAGCAGCTCCGACCTAGCGGGCTACGAGCAGTACTTC
14	.	TRBV7-8	TRBJ1-2	.	CASSLPELNYGYTF	TGTGCCAGCAGCTTACCTGAGCTCAACTATGGCTACACCTTC
14	.	TRBV9	TRBJ1-3	.	CASSRDISGNTIYF	TGTGCCAGCAGCAGGGACATCTCTGGAAACACCATATATTTT
16	.	TRBV4-1	TRBJ2-3	.	CASSQLVPWGADTQYF	TGCGCCAGCAGCCAACTGGTCCCGTGGGGCGCAGATACGCAGTATTTT
19	.	TRBV7-9	TRBJ2-2	TRBD2	CASSLVLAGGLWNTGELFF	TGTGCCAGCAGCTTAGTTCTAGCGGGAGGACTCTGGAACACCGGGGAGCTGTTTTTT
14	.	TRBV28	TRBJ1-5	.	CASSHRQGNQPQHF	TGTGCCAGCAGTCACCGACAGGGCAATCAGCCCCAGCATTTT
15	.	TRBV5-4	TRBJ1-1	.	CASSTPPGQNTEAFF	TGTGCCAGCAGCACCCCTCCAGGACAGAACACTGAAGCTTTCTTT
14	.	TRBV5-1	TRBJ2-7	TRBD2	CASRDPSGGYEQYF	TGCGCCAGCAGGGATCCTAGCGGCGGCTACGAGCAGTACTTC
16	.	TRBV9	TRBJ2-7	.	CASSSTSDLGVHEQYF	TGTGCCAGCAGCTCTACCTCGGACCTAGGGGTCCACGAGCAGTACTTC
17	.	TRBV30	TRBJ2-6	TRBD1	CAWSRDRGTRGANVLTF	TGTGCCTGGAGCCGGGACAGGGGGACGAGGGGGGCCAACGTCCTGACTTTC
14	.	TRBV5-6	TRBJ2-3	.	CASSLQGSTDTQYF	TGTGCCAGCAGCTTGCAGGGGAGCACAGATACGCAGTATTTT
20	.	TRBV28	TRBJ2-4	TRBD2	CASSLGATGGSSLAKNIQYF	TGTGCCAGCAGTTTAGGGGCGACGGGCGGGAGCAGCCTAGCCAAAAACATTCAGTACTTC
12	.	TRBV10-1	TRBJ2-7	.	CASTGRGYEQYF	TGCGCCAGCACTGGTAGGGGCTACGAGCAGTACTTC
14	.	TRBV19	TRBJ2-1	TRBD2	CASSGLANYNEQFF	TGTGCCAGTAGCGGACTAGCGAACTACAATGAGCAGTTCTTC
13	few	TRBV30	TRBJ1-1	TRBD1	CAWSDSGGTEAFF	TGTGCCTGGAGTGACTCAGGGGGCACTGAAGCTTTCTTT
15	.	TRBV7-2	TRBJ1-1	.	CASSLGAGRSTEAFF	TGTGCCAGCAGCTTAGGGGCAGGGAGGTCCACTGAAGCTTTCTTT
15	.	TRBV19	TRBJ1-5	TRBD1	CASRTYRGQGQPQHF	TGTGCCAGTAGAACTTACAGGGGGCAAGGTCAGCCCCAGCATTTT
16	.	TRBV9	TRBJ2-2	TRBD2	CASSLGLAGGTGELFF	TGTGCCAGCAGCCTAGGACTAGCTGGGGGCACCGGGGAGCTGTTTTTT
15	.	TRBV11-3	TRBJ2-3	TRBD1	CASSSGQGQGDTQYF	TGTGCCAGCAGCTCCGGACAGGGTCAAGGAGATACGCAGTATTTT
15	once	TRBV5-1	TRBJ2-2	.	CASSLLSSNTGELFF	TGCGCCAGCAGCTTGCTCAGTTCGAACACCGGGGAGCTGTTTTTT
14	.	TRBV2	TRBJ2-7	TRBD1	CASSVTGGTYEQYF	TGTGCCAGCAGCGTGACAGGGGGTACCTACGAGCAGTACTTC
16	.	TRBV19	TRBJ2-7	TRBD1	CASSALRGRGSYEQYF	TGTGCCAGTAGTGCCCTCAGGGGGCGAGGATCCTACGAGCAGTACTTC
13	few	TRBV25-1	TRBJ1-1	.	CASRETGTTEAFF	TGTGCCAGCAGGGAAACAGGGACCACTGAAGCTTTCTTT
15	.	TRBV7-6	TRBJ2-7	TRBD1	CASSLFRQGLGEQYF	TGTGCCAGCAGCTTGTTTCGACAGGGCTTAGGCGAGCAGTACTTC
15	.	TRBV7-6	TRBJ2-1	TRBD2	CASSLASGRTNEQFF	TGTGCCAGCAGCTTAGCTAGCGGGAGAACCAATGAGCAGTTCTTC
15	.	TRBV7-9	TRBJ2-1	TRBD2	CASSQGSGRLGEQFF	TGTGCCAGCAGCCAAGGTAGCGGGAGGTTAGGTGAGCAGTTCTTC
16	.	TRBV19	TRBJ2-2	TRBD1	CASIGRGTGNTGELFF	TGTGCCAGTATTGGGAGAGGGACAGGAAACACCGGGGAGCTGTTTTTT
12	.	TRBV2	TRBJ1-5	.	CASWAANQPQHF	TGTGCCAGCTGGGCAGCTAATCAGCCCCAGCATTTT
16	.	TRBV19	TRBJ2-1	TRBD2	CASSITGTSGTGEQFF	TGTGCCAGTAGTATCACCGGGACTAGCGGGACGGGTGAGCAGTTCTTC
14	.	TRBV2	TRBJ1-2	TRBD1	CASSVGTGGDGYTF	TGTGCCAGCAGTGTTGGGACAGGGGGTGATGGCTACACCTTC
14	.	TRBV2	TRBJ1-4	TRBD1	CASSVIIQGEKLFF	TGTGCCAGCAGTGTGATCATACAGGGGGAAAAACTGTTTTTT
15	.	TRBV7-2	TRBJ1-2	TRBD1	CASSLGGQGYYGYTF	TGTGCCAGCAGCTTAGGGGGACAGGGATACTATGGCTACACCTTC
12	.	TRBV28	TRBJ2-7	.	CASHSDSYEQYF	TGTGCCAGCCATTCTGACAGTTACGAGCAGTACTTC
18	many	TRBV7-6	TRBJ2-3	TRBD2	CASTNKVSTSGNTDTQYF	TGTGCCAGCACCAATAAGGTTTCCACTAGCGGGAATACAGATACGCAGTATTTT
14	.	TRBV29-1	TRBJ2-7	TRBD2	CSALREAGSYEQYF	TGCAGCGCCTTGCGGGAGGCTGGGTCCTACGAGCAGTACTTC
16	.	TRBV5-1	TRBJ2-1	.	CASSPPQGWDVNEQFF	TGCGCCAGCAGCCCCCCCCAGGGGTGGGATGTCAATGAGCAGTTCTTC
17	.	TRBV28	TRBJ2-7	TRBD2	CASSFLKLAGGPDEQYF	TGTGCCAGCAGTTTCCTAAAACTAGCGGGAGGGCCAGACGAGCAGTACTTC
16	.	TRBV5-1	TRBJ1-6	TRBD1	CASSLTGDRGGSPLHF	TGCGCCAGCAGCTTAACGGGGGACAGGGGTGGTTCACCCCTCCACTTT
15	.	TRBV5-4	TRBJ2-1	.	CASSLGLVGGNEQFF	TGTGCCAGCAGCTTGGGGCTAGTGGGGGGAAATGAGCAGTTCTTC
13	.	TRBV27	TRBJ1-5	.	CASSLRGNQPQHF	TGTGCCAGCAGTTTAAGGGGAAATCAGCCCCAGCATTTT